The T cell receptor (beta chain) under discussion was sequenced for a study of OX40 agonist ivuxolimab in advanced cancers. At baseline, cycle 4 day 1, and cycle 7 day 1, blood was sampled. Sequencing was performed with immunoSEQ multiplex PCR; in TCRdb, only in-frame clones are kept and a portion is missing. The data show 70,000 to 80,000 clones, about 93% seen once. CDR1 is LNHDA and CDR2 is SQIVND in the germline V gene (reference sequence). This CDR3 is 16 amino acids long. The V segment lost 7 bases and the J segment 0 bases; nucleotides outside the gene matches: 7. The rearrangement uses TRBV19 and TRBJ2-3, with 10 bases matching TRBD2. This clonotype was obtained from an adult with an advanced solid tumor such as melanoma, head and neck, liver or kidney cancer. Specimen: CD4+ or CD8+ T cells sorted from blood, collected in a trial of the OX40 agonist ivuxolimab. The CDR3 region is CASTGGLARSTDTQYF. CDR3 in DNA: TGTGCCAGTACCGGGGGACTAGCGCGTAGCACAGATACGCAGTATTTT. Full variable domain (remainder filled in from reference TRBV19 and TRBJ2-3): DGGITQSPKYLFRKEGQNVTLSCEQNLNHDAMYWYRQDPGQGLRLIYYSQIVNDFQKGDIAEGYSVSREKKESFPLTVTSAQKNPTAFYLCASTGGLARSTDTQYFGPGTRLTVL.